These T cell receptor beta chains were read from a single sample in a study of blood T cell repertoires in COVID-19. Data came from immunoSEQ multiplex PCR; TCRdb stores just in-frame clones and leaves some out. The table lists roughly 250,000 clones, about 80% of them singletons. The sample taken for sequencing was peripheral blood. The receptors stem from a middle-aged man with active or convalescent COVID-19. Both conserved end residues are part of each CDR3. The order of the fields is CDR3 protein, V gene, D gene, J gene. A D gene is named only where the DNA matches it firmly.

CDR3 protein: CASSEPRGQPQHF
V gene: TRBV2
D gene: -
J gene: TRBJ1-5

CDR3 protein: CASSQGKGSHQPQHF
V gene: TRBV3-1/TRBV3-2
D gene: -
J gene: TRBJ1-5

CDR3 protein: CASRDAGPNAQYF
V gene: TRBV12-3/TRBV12-4
D gene: -
J gene: TRBJ2-5

CDR3 protein: CASSPTGTRNTGELFF
V gene: TRBV5-4
D gene: TRBD2
J gene: TRBJ2-2

CDR3 protein: CASEYRVTDTQYF
V gene: TRBV27
D gene: -
J gene: TRBJ2-3

CDR3 protein: CASSPGTVTDTQYF
V gene: TRBV11-3
D gene: TRBD1
J gene: TRBJ2-3

CDR3 protein: CASSVGQGASNEKLFF
V gene: TRBV6-1
D gene: TRBD1
J gene: TRBJ1-4

CDR3 protein: CASSRGYGYTF
V gene: TRBV27
D gene: -
J gene: TRBJ1-2

CDR3 protein: CASAYSTDTIYF
V gene: TRBV4-2
D gene: -
J gene: TRBJ1-3

CDR3 protein: CASRPGAWEEKLFF
V gene: TRBV19
D gene: -
J gene: TRBJ1-4

CDR3 protein: CAISSGFGSYNEQFF
V gene: TRBV10-3
D gene: -
J gene: TRBJ2-1

CDR3 protein: CATQPRDFVTDTQYF
V gene: TRBV24-1
D gene: -
J gene: TRBJ2-3

CDR3 protein: CAWRNKGDTQAPLHF
V gene: TRBV30
D gene: -
J gene: TRBJ1-6

CDR3 protein: CASRQGDLYNEQFF
V gene: TRBV6-1
D gene: TRBD1
J gene: TRBJ2-1

CDR3 protein: CASSSSTGLYTDTQYF
V gene: TRBV28
D gene: -
J gene: TRBJ2-3

CDR3 protein: CAWRVRGGTNEKLFF
V gene: TRBV30
D gene: -
J gene: TRBJ1-4

CDR3 protein: CASSESAYEQYF
V gene: TRBV2
D gene: -
J gene: TRBJ2-7

CDR3 protein: CASSNGHSNQPQHF
V gene: TRBV28
D gene: -
J gene: TRBJ1-5

CDR3 protein: CASRTGGVGTDTQYF
V gene: TRBV28
D gene: TRBD1
J gene: TRBJ2-3

CDR3 protein: CASSRTGGTLGELFF
V gene: TRBV6-5
D gene: TRBD1
J gene: TRBJ2-2

CDR3 protein: CASSQGTGGWEQYF
V gene: TRBV3-1/TRBV3-2
D gene: TRBD1
J gene: TRBJ2-7

CDR3 protein: CASSGWPGQTGELFF
V gene: TRBV3-1/TRBV3-2
D gene: TRBD1
J gene: TRBJ2-2

CDR3 protein: CASSSPRQGYQPQHF
V gene: TRBV28
D gene: TRBD1
J gene: TRBJ1-5

CDR3 protein: CASRAGDLSTDTQYF
V gene: TRBV6-6
D gene: TRBD2
J gene: TRBJ2-3

CDR3 protein: CASSLAGASTDTQYF
V gene: TRBV3-1/TRBV3-2
D gene: TRBD2
J gene: TRBJ2-3

CDR3 protein: CASSLRPRGYYEQYF
V gene: TRBV27
D gene: -
J gene: TRBJ2-7

CDR3 protein: CSATGGGQETQYF
V gene: TRBV29-1
D gene: TRBD2
J gene: TRBJ2-5

CDR3 protein: CASSPGRGTTDTQYF
V gene: TRBV5-1
D gene: TRBD2
J gene: TRBJ2-3

CDR3 protein: CASSLYPVNTEAFF
V gene: TRBV7-2
D gene: -
J gene: TRBJ1-1

CDR3 protein: CASSLSPGTYEQYF
V gene: TRBV7-3
D gene: -
J gene: TRBJ2-7

CDR3 protein: CASSPDLTLTGELFF
V gene: TRBV7-3
D gene: -
J gene: TRBJ2-2

CDR3 protein: CASVQGRDTEAFF
V gene: TRBV3-1/TRBV3-2
D gene: -
J gene: TRBJ1-1

CDR3 protein: CASSSRLGQGNSPLHF
V gene: TRBV28
D gene: TRBD1
J gene: TRBJ1-6

CDR3 protein: CATSRGREGQPQHF
V gene: TRBV15
D gene: -
J gene: TRBJ1-5

CDR3 protein: CASSEGGPAGANTGELFF
V gene: TRBV6-1
D gene: TRBD2
J gene: TRBJ2-2

CDR3 protein: CASSLDRGDQPQHF
V gene: TRBV6-5
D gene: TRBD1
J gene: TRBJ1-5

CDR3 protein: CASSPADRATNEKLFF
V gene: TRBV28
D gene: TRBD1
J gene: TRBJ1-4

CDR3 protein: CASSGAGNQPQHF
V gene: TRBV11-2
D gene: -
J gene: TRBJ1-5

CDR3 protein: CAWNVESNYGYTF
V gene: TRBV30
D gene: -
J gene: TRBJ1-2

CDR3 protein: CASSLGLADYNEQFF
V gene: TRBV5-5
D gene: TRBD2
J gene: TRBJ2-1

CDR3 protein: CASSLGLYRDSNSPLHF
V gene: TRBV5-1
D gene: TRBD1
J gene: TRBJ1-6

CDR3 protein: CASSLRQGALAGELFF
V gene: TRBV5-1
D gene: TRBD1
J gene: TRBJ2-2

CDR3 protein: CASSFGQDLTEAFF
V gene: TRBV2
D gene: TRBD1
J gene: TRBJ1-1

CDR3 protein: CASSLATTGSYGYTF
V gene: TRBV5-4
D gene: -
J gene: TRBJ1-2

CDR3 protein: CASSIGSRGQGTDTQYF
V gene: TRBV19
D gene: TRBD1
J gene: TRBJ2-3

CDR3 protein: CASSTDRGGYEQYF
V gene: TRBV27
D gene: TRBD1
J gene: TRBJ2-7

CDR3 protein: CASSWGQGRDGYTF
V gene: TRBV27
D gene: TRBD1
J gene: TRBJ1-2

CDR3 protein: CASSQGDAFF
V gene: TRBV6-5
D gene: TRBD1
J gene: TRBJ1-1

CDR3 protein: CASSQEGTGGNTIYF
V gene: TRBV4-1
D gene: TRBD1
J gene: TRBJ1-3